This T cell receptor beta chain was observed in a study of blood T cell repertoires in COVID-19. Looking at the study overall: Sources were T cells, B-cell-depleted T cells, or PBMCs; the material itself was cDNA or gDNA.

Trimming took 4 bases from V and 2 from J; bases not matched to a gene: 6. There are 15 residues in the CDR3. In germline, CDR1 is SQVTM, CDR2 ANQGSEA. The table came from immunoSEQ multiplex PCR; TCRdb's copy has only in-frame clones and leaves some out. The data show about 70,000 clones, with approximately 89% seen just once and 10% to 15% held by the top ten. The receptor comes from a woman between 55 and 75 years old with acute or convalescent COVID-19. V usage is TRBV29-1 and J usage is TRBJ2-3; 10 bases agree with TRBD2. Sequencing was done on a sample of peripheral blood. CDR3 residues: CSVGSSGGNTDTQYF. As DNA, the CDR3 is TGCAGCGTTGGTTCTAGCGGGGGAAACACAGATACGCAGTATTTT.